The 9 T cell receptor beta chains listed next were all sequenced from one sample in a study of sequential checkpoint blockade in melanoma. TCRdb's table, derived via immunoSEQ multiplex PCR, lists solely in-frame clones and lacks some. The table records 15,000 to 20,000 clones, 69% of them present only once. As for treatment: randomized to nivolumab then ipilimumab (arm A) or the reverse (arm B). Sequencing was performed on CD8+ T cells sorted from blood (inferred from file names), taken from a patient given nivolumab and ipilimumab in sequence. The receptor set was obtained from a human donor with melanoma.

The V and J genes are TRBV6-6 and TRBJ2-1, with D perhaps matching TRBD2 (7 bases). The CDR3 has 16 amino acids. Germline CDR1 MNHNY, CDR2 SVGAGI (reference sequence). Trimming stripped 0 bases from V and 2 bases from J, with 11 bases between. The CDR3 region has the DNA TGTGCCAGCAGTTACTCGTGGGGGGGCCCCTACAATGAGCAGTTCTTC. Amino acids: CASSYSWGGPYNEQFF.

V and J are TRBV5-1 and TRBJ2-1, with 8 bases aligning to TRBD1. V was pared by 0 bases and J by 14 bases, with 13 bases of the junction left unmatched. Germline V gives CDR1 SGHRS, CDR2 YFSETQ. CDR3 length equals 15 residues. CDR3 sequence: CASSLGTLGRTGKFF. CDR3 bases: TGCGCCAGCAGCTTGGGGACACTTGGACGGACAGGGAAGTTCTTC.

This clone showed up just a few times. J is TRBJ2-3 and V is TRBV6-5; possibly TRBD2 for D (5 bases). The V gene lost 1 base and the J gene lost 5 bases, with 16 bases spanning the gap. Germline-derived CDR1 and CDR2 are MNHEY and SVGAGI. The CDR3 is 16 amino acids. CDR3 amino acids: CASSYYRTPMGDTQYF. The CDR3 region has the DNA TGTGCCAGCAGTTACTATCGGACTCCGATGGGAGATACGCAGTATTTT.

This clone has a single count. V usage is TRBV21-1 and J usage is TRBJ1-6; TRBD1 is taken as the D call from the table, unchecked against the DNA. TRBV21-1 is a listed pseudogene. The CDR3 consists of 11 residues. The CDR3 nucleotides are TGTGCCACCAACACGTATTCACCCCTCCACTTT. It yields the protein CATNTYSPLHF.

This clone was detected a few times. The rearrangement joins TRBV9 to TRBJ2-7; perhaps TRBD2 as D (6 bases). CDR1 and CDR2 (germline): SGDLS, YYNGEE. Deletions cut 0 bases from V and 3 bases from J, with 10 bases between. CDR3 size: 14 residues. For the CDR3, the DNA is TGTGCCAGCAGCGTAGGTCTAGCGAGCTACGAGCAGTACTTC. This sequence encodes CASSVGLASYEQYF. The whole variable domain, remainder taken from reference TRBV9 and TRBJ2-7, is DSGVTQTPKHLITATGQRVTLRCSPRSGDLSVYWYQQSLDQGLQFLIQYYNGEERAKGNILERFSAQQFPDLHSELNLSSLELGDSALYFCASSVGLASYEQYFGPGTRLTVT.

This chain joins TRBV27 and TRBJ2-7, with TRBD2 identical over 8 bases. The CDR3 runs 14 residues. CDR1 is MNHEY and CDR2 is SMNVEV in the germline V gene (reference sequence). With V trimmed by 2 bases and J by 5 bases, 5 bases remained unmatched. The CDR3 sequence is CASSLGGLVNEQYF. The CDR3 DNA reads TGTGCCAGCAGTTTAGGGGGACTAGTGAACGAGCAGTACTTC.

This clone appeared a few times. This chain connects TRBV6-4 to TRBJ2-3, with D possibly TRBD2 on 6 matching bases. This CDR3 has 15 residues. V lost 6 bases and J 0 bases, leaving 13 bases between the germline ends. The germline V gene has CDR1 MRHNA and CDR2 SNTAGT. The CDR3: CASSPSEISTDTQYF. The CDR3 DNA reads TGTGCCAGCAGCCCTAGCGAAATTAGCACAGATACGCAGTATTTT.

V and J are TRBV6-6 and TRBJ1-2; 7 bases align to TRBD1. Germline CDR1 MNHNY, CDR2 SVGAGI (reference sequence). The CDR3 contains 12 residues. V dropped 5 bases and J dropped 8; count of bases not matched to a gene: 5. CDR3 protein: CASSPTGNGYTF. In DNA form, the CDR3 reads TGTGCCAGCAGTCCGACAGGGAACGGCTACACCTTC.

The chain links TRBV30 to TRBJ1-1, with unresolved D. This CDR3 is 12 amino acids long. Trimming shortened V by 3 bases and J by 2 bases, and 7 bases separated the two germline ends. Germline lookup yields CDR1 GTSNPN and CDR2 SVGIG (reference sequence). CDR3 region: CAWSAFNTEAFF. DNA of the CDR3: TGTGCCTGGAGCGCGTTTAACACTGAAGCTTTCTTT.